This T cell receptor beta chain was identified during a study of blood T cell repertoires in COVID-19. Study details: Sources were T cells, B-cell-depleted T cells, or PBMCs; the material itself was cDNA or gDNA.

TCRdb's table, derived via immunoSEQ multiplex PCR, lists solely in-frame clones and lacks some. The table has under 150,000 clones, 70% to 90% seen once. CDR3 size: 17 residues. Germline V gives CDR1 MNHEY, CDR2 SMNVEV (reference sequence). Trimming removed 5 bases at V and 1 base at J, with 20 bases between. The TCR sequence derives from a woman between 40 and 50 years old with active or convalescent COVID-19. The chain joins TRBV27 to TRBJ1-1; tentative D call: TRBD1 (6 bases). The sequenced sample consisted of peripheral blood. CDR3 DNA sequence: TGTGCCAGCAGTCCACCCTCGGCAGGGGCCGCGAACACTGAAGCTTTCTTT. Translated, it gives CASSPPSAGAANTEAFF.